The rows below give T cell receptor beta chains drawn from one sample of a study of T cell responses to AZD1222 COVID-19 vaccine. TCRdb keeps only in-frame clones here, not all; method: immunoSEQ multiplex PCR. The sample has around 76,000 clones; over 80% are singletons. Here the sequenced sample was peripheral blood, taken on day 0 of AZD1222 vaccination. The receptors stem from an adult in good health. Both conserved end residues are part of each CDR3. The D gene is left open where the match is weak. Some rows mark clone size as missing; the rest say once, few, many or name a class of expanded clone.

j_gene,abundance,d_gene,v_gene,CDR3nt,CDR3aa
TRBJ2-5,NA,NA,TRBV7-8,TGTGCCAGCACCCTTGACCGGACCTTTTACCAAGAGACCCAGTACTTC,CASTLDRTFYQETQYF
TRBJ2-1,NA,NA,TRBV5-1,TGCGCCAGCAGCCCACAGGGAATCTCCTACAATGAGCAGTTCTTC,CASSPQGISYNEQFF
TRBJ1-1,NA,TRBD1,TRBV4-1,TGCGCCAGCAGCAGACAGGGTCCGGGCACTGAAGCTTTCTTT,CASSRQGPGTEAFF
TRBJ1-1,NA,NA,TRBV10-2,TGCGCCAGCTCTGGGACGGTGAACACTGAAGCTTTCTTT,CASSGTVNTEAFF
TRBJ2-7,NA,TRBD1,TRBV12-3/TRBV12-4,TGTGCCAGCAGGGGTACAGGGGGCTCCGAGCAGTACTTC,CASRGTGGSEQYF
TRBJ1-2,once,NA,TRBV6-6,TGTGCCAGCAGTTACTCGTTACAGGGAGGGGCCTATGGCTACACCTTC,CASSYSLQGGAYGYTF
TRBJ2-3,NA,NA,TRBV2,TGTGCCAGCAGTGAGGGGGATACGCAGTATTTT,CASSEGDTQYF
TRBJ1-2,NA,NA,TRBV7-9,TGTGCCAGCAGCTCGAGGGACTATGGCTACACCTTC,CASSSRDYGYTF
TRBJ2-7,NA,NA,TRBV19,TGTGCCAGTAGTATGACGGGCAGGTCCTACGAGCAGTACTTC,CASSMTGRSYEQYF
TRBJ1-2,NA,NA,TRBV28,TGTGCCAGCAGTTTGATAAGGGGAATTTATGGCTACACCTTC,CASSLIRGIYGYTF
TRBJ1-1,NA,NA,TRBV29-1,TGCAGCGCTTGGGACACCTACATGAACACTGAAGCTTTCTTT,CSAWDTYMNTEAFF
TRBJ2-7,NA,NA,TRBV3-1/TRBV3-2,TGTGCCAGCAGCCAAGATCGGCTAGCCAGCTACGAGCAGTACTTC,CASSQDRLASYEQYF
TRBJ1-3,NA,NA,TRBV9,TGTGCCAGCAGCGTTCAGGGAGGTGGAAACACCATATATTTT,CASSVQGGGNTIYF
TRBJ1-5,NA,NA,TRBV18,TGTGCCAGCTCACTTCAGGGAGGGGAGCCCCAGCATTTT,CASSLQGGEPQHF
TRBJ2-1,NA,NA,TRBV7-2,TGTGCCAGCAGCATCGGACAGTACAATGAGCAGTTCTTC,CASSIGQYNEQFF
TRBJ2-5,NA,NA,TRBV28,TGTGCCAGCAGTTTAGGAGGCCAAGAGACCCAGTACTTC,CASSLGGQETQYF
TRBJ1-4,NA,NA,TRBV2,TGTGCCAGCAGCTCCCAGGGCCAGAAGCATAATGAAAAACTGTTTTTT,CASSSQGQKHNEKLFF
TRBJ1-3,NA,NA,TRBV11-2,TGTGCCAGCAGCTTAGCGCGGTCTTTCTCTGGAAACACCATATATTTT,CASSLARSFSGNTIYF
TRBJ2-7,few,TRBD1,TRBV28,TGTGCCAGCAGGACAGGACAGGCCCCCTACGAGCAGTACTTC,CASRTGQAPYEQYF
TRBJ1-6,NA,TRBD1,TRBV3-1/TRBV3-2,TGTGCCAGCAGCCACAAGACAGGGTATTATAATTCACCCCTCCACTTT,CASSHKTGYYNSPLHF
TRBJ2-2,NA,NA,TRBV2,TGTGCCAGCAGTGAACGGGCCATGGGGACCGGGGAGCTGTTTTTT,CASSERAMGTGELFF
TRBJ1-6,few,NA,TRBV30,TGTGCCTGGGTGGGACGGGCAAATTCACCCCTCCACTTT,CAWVGRANSPLHF
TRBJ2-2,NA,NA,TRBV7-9,TGTGCCAGCAGCTTTTTCATAGTTGACACCGGGGAGCTGTTTTTT,CASSFFIVDTGELFF
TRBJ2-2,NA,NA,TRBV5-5,TGTGCCAGCAGCTTGGTTAACAGGGCGCGCACCGGGGAGCTGTTTTTT,CASSLVNRARTGELFF
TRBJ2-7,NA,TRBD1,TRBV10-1,TGCGCCAGCAGTGTGAAAAGGGGACCCCGATCTAGGGACAGGCCTTCCTACGAGCAGTACTTC,CASSVKRGPRSRDRPSYEQYF
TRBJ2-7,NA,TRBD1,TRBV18,TGTGCCAGCTCAGTTACAGGGGGGAGAGAGCAGTACTTC,CASSVTGGREQYF
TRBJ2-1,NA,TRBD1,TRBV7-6,TGTGCCAGCAGCATTCAGGGGGCGGTGACCTACAATGAGCAGTTCTTC,CASSIQGAVTYNEQFF
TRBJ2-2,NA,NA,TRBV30,TGTGCCTGGAGTGTATCCGAGGCCGGGGAGCTGTTTTTT,CAWSVSEAGELFF
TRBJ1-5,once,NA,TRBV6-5,TGTGCCAGCAGTTACTCGGGGGGGAGCAATCAGCCCCAGCATTTT,CASSYSGGSNQPQHF
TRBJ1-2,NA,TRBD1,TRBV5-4,TGTGCCAGCAGCTTGGGGGCAGGGGGCGTGGGCTACACCTTC,CASSLGAGGVGYTF
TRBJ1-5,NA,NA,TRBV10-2,TGCGCCACCACAGGGTATAGCAATCAGCCCCAGCATTTT,CATTGYSNQPQHF
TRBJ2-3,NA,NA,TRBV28,TGTGCCAGCAGTTTAGTGTCCCACACAGATACGCAGTATTTT,CASSLVSHTDTQYF
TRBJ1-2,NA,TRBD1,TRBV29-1,TGCAGCGTTGCCGGGACAGGGGGAAACTACACCTTC,CSVAGTGGNYTF
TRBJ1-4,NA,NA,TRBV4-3,TGCGCCAGCAGCCAAAGGATCTATGAAAAACTGTTTTTT,CASSQRIYEKLFF
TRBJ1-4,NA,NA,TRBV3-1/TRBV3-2,TGTGCCAGCAGCCCGGGAGACCGGTATAATGAAAAACTGTTTTTT,CASSPGDRYNEKLFF
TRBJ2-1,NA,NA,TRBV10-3,TGTGCCATCTCTGTTAGGGAGGATGAGCAGTTCTTC,CAISVREDEQFF
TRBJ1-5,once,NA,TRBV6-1,TGTGCCAGCAGTGAAGTAGAGAAGGGTCAGCCCCAGCATTTT,CASSEVEKGQPQHF
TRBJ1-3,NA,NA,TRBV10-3,TGTGCCATCAGTGAGTCCTTCGCGGGAAACACCATATATTTT,CAISESFAGNTIYF
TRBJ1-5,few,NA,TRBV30,TGTGCCTGGAGTGGGGGGCGGAATCAGCCCCAGCATTTT,CAWSGGRNQPQHF
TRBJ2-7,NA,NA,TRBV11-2,TGTGCCAGCAGCTTAGGGAGAGAATCCTACGAGCAGTACTTC,CASSLGRESYEQYF
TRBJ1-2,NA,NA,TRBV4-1,TGCGCCAGCAGCCAAGATACCAGAGGTGGGGGCTCCTATGGCTACACCTTC,CASSQDTRGGGSYGYTF
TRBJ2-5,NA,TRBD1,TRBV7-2,TGTGCCAGCAGCTTAGAGTGGACAGGGGGCGGGTTGGAGACCCAGTACTTC,CASSLEWTGGGLETQYF
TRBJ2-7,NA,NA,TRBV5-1,TGCGCCAGCAGCTCAATGAGCTCCTACGAGCAGTACTTC,CASSSMSSYEQYF
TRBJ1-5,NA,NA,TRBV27,TGTGCCAGCAGTTTGATGGGGAATCAGCCCCAGCATTTT,CASSLMGNQPQHF
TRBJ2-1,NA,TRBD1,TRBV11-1,TGTGCCAGCAGCCGGGGACAGCCCGTCTACAATGAGCAGTTCTTC,CASSRGQPVYNEQFF
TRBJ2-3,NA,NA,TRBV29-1,TGCAGCGGCTCGCCGACGTTATATACGCAGTATTTT,CSGSPTLYTQYF
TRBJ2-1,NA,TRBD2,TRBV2,TGTGCCAGCAGTGATGGGACTACGTACGACAATGAGCAGTTCTTC,CASSDGTTYDNEQFF
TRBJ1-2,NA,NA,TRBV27,TGTGCCAGCAGTTTAAAGGGTGGGAACTATGGCTACACCTTC,CASSLKGGNYGYTF
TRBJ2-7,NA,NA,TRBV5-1,TGCGCCAGCAGCCCGGATATGAGGGTGAGGTCCTACGAGCAGTACTTC,CASSPDMRVRSYEQYF
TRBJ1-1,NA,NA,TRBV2,TGTGCCAGCAGTGAAGCTCACGCAGTCTCGAACACTGAAGCTTTCTTT,CASSEAHAVSNTEAFF
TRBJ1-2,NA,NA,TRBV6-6,TGTGCCAGCAGATCCCAGGTTTACTATGGCTACACCTTC,CASRSQVYYGYTF
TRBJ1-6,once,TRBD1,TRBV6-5,TGTGCCAGCAGTTCCAGGGGGATAGGGAATTCACCCCTCCACTTT,CASSSRGIGNSPLHF